This T cell receptor beta chain originates from a study of T cell clones after liver transplantation. About the study: Until 12-24 months post-transplant, subjects got standard immunosuppression and no induction. Draws occurred before transplant, before withdrawal, and after complete or failed withdrawal. Tolerant meant at least one year fully off immunosuppression without liver enzymes above twice normal.

Generated by immunoSEQ multiplex PCR, the TCRdb table keeps only in-frame clones and is missing some. Of about 51,000 clones listed, around 85% are singletons. This CDR3 contains 12 residues. From germline, CDR1 is SQVTM and CDR2 ANQGSEA. The sequencing used CD8+ T cells from blood, collected 12 months after liver transplant. The rearrangement joins TRBV29-1 to TRBJ2-2; a weak D match, TRBD1 (5 bases). The TCR sequence derives from a human patient who received a liver transplant. The graft donor may have contributed some T cells. The CDR3 here is CTPTGLTGELFF. CDR3 coding DNA: TGCACCCCTACAGGCCTTACCGGGGAGCTGTTTTTT.